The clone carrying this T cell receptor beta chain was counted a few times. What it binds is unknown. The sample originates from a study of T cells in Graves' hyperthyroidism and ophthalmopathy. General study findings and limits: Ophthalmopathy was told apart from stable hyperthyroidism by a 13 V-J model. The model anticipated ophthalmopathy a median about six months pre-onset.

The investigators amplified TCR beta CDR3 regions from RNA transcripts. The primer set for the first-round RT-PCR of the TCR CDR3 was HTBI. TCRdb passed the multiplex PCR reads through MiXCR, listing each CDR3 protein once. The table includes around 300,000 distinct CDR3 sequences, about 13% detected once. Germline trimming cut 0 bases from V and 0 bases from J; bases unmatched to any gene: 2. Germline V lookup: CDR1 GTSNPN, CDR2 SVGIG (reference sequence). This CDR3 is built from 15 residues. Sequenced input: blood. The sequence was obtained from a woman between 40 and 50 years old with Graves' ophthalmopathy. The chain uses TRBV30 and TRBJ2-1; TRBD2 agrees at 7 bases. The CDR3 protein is CAWSVGGSSYNEQFF. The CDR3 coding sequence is TGTGCCTGGAGTGTCGGCGGGAGCTCCTACAATGAGCAGTTCTTC. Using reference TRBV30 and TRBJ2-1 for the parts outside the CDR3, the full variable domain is SQTIHQWPATLVQPVGSPLSLECTVEGTSNPNLYWYRQAAGRGLQLLFYSVGIGQISSEVPQNLSASRPQDRQFILSSKKLLLSDSGFYLCAWSVGGSSYNEQFFGPGTRLTVL.